This T cell receptor (beta chain) was documented in a study of blood T cell repertoires in COVID-19. Study in general: Sample material is recorded as cDNA or gDNA derived from T cells, B-cell-depleted T cells, or PBMCs.

As handled by the study authors: Amplification of reference gene primers provided the estimated nucleated cell counts. Sequencing was performed with immunoSEQ multiplex PCR; in TCRdb, only in-frame clones are kept and a portion is missing. The V and J calls and clone size were taken over from that table, and D and trimming were inferred from the DNA. Of approximately 240,000 clones in the sample, 82% were seen once. The germline gives CDR1 ENHRY, CDR2 SYGVKD. Trimming stripped 0 bases from V and 6 bases from J, with 9 bases between. The CDR3 runs to 14 residues. Sequencing was done on a sample of peripheral blood. The sequence derives from a woman aged 80 or older with active or convalescent COVID-19. The rearrangement joins TRBV10-3 to TRBJ2-4; no firm D call. Here the CDR3 DNA reads TGTGCCATCAGTGAGTCGAGAAGTCCAAACATTCAGTACTTC. This translates into CAISESRSPNIQYF.